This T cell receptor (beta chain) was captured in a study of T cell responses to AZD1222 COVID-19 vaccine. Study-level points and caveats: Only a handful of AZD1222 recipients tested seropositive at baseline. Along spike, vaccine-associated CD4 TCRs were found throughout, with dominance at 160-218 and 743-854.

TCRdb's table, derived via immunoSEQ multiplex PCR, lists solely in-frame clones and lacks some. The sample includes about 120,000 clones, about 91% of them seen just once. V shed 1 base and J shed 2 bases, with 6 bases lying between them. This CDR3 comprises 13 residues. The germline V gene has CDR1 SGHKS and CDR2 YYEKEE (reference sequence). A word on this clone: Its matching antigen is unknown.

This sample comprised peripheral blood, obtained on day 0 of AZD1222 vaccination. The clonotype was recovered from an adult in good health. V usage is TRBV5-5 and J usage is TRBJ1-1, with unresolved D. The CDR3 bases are TGTGCCAGCAGCTTGAGACTCAACACTGAAGCTTTCTTT. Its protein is CASSLRLNTEAFF.